The entry that follows covers one TCR beta chain sequence. Other nucleotide sequences in the sample specify the same CDR3. Clones were read by immunoSEQ multiplex PCR, and TCRdb kept only the in-frame ones, dropping some. The data show hundreds of thousands of clones, around 73% seen once. The V end was cut by 2 bases, the J end by 2 bases, with 8 bases between. The CDR3 runs 13 residues. The V gene's germline CDR1 is SGHRS and CDR2 YFSETQ. This sample is drawn from a study of shared clonotypes between healthy human individuals. The chain combines TRBV5-1 with TRBJ2-7; tentatively, D is TRBD1 (5 bases). This TCR was sampled from a woman in her 30s in good health. Source material: memory CD4+ T cells sorted from blood. Subset meaning: CD45RA-negative fraction. This chain's CDR3 is CASSFQGAYEQYF. The CDR3 nucleotides are TGCGCCAGCAGCTTTCAAGGGGCCTACGAGCAGTACTTC.